This T cell receptor beta chain originates from a study of blood T cell repertoires in COVID-19. Study summary: Italy, Spain and the United States were the sources of the convalescent and acute COVID-19 samples. T cells, B-cell-depleted T cells, or PBMCs provided the cDNA or gDNA that served as material.

Original processing notes: Estimates of nucleated cell counts were drawn from the amplification of reference gene primers. Sequencing was performed with immunoSEQ multiplex PCR; in TCRdb, only in-frame clones are kept and a portion is missing. That table supplies the V and J calls and clone size; D and trimming were determined from the DNA. There are about 150,000 clones in the sample; 80% to 90% occur only once, and 13% lies in the top ten. The length of the CDR3 is 15 residues. Germline CDR1 and CDR2: LNHDA and SQIVND (reference sequence). Trimming at V came to 6 bases and at J to 1 base, leaving 7 bases not matched to a gene. While infection was still active, Seattle patients were enrolled and then followed longitudinally.

Sequenced: peripheral blood. This sequence joins TRBV19 and TRBJ2-7, with 9 bases matching TRBD1. This sequence originates from a man between 18 and 35 years old with COVID-19, enrolled during active disease. The CDR3 loop reads CASRHTGGLSYEQYF. CDR3 nucleotides: TGTGCCAGTAGGCATACAGGGGGCTTATCCTACGAGCAGTACTTC.